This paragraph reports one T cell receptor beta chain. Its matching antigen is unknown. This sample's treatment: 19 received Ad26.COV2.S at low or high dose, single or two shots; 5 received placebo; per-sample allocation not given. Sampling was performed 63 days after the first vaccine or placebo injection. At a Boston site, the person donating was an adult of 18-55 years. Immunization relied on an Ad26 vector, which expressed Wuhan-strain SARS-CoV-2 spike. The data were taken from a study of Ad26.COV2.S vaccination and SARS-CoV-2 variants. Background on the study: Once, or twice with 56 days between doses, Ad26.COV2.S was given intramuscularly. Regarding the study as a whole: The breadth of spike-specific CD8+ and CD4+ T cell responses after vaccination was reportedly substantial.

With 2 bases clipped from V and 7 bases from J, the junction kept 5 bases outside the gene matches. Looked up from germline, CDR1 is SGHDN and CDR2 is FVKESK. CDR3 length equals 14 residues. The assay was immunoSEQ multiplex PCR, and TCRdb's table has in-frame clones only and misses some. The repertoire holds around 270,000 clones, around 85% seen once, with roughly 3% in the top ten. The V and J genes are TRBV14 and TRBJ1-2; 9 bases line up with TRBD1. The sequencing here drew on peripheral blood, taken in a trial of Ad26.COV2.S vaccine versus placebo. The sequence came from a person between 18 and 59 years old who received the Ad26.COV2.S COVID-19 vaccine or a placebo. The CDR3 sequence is CASSQHRGQVGYTF. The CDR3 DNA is TGTGCCAGCAGCCAACACAGGGGGCAAGTTGGCTACACCTTC.